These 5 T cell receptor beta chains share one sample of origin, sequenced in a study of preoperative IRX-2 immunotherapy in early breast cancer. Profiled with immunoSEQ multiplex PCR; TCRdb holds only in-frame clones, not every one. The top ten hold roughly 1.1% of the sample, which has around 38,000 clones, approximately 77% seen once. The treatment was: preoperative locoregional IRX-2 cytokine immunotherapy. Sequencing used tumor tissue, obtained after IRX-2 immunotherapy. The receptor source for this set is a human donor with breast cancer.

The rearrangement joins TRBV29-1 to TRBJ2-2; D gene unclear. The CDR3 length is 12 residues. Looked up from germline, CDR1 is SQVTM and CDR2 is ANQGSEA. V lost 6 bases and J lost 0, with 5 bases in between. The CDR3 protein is CSVRSNTGELFF. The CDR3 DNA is TGCAGCGTCCGGTCGAACACCGGGGAGCTGTTTTTT.

Written as DNA, the CDR3 is TGTGCCAGCAGTCAATTGGGGGACGAGCAGTACTTC. This sequence encodes CASSQLGDEQYF. The V call is TRBV6-8, the J call TRBJ2-7; D may match TRBD1 or TRBD2 (5 bases each). The CDR3 extends over 12 amino acids. Germline CDR1 is MNHGY and CDR2 is SAAAGT. V lost 5 bases and J 5 bases, leaving 10 bases between the germline ends.

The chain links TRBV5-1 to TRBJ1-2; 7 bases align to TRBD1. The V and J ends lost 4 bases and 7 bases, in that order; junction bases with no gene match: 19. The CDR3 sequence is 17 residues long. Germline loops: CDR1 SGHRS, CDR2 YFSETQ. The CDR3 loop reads CASSPGQVPTSKGGYTF. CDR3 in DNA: TGCGCCAGCAGCCCCGGACAGGTACCCACCTCCAAAGGTGGCTACACCTTC.

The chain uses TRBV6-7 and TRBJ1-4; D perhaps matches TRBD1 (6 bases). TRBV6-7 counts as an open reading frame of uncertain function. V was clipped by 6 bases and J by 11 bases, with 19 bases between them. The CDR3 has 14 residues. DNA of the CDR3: TGTGCCAGCAGCAAAGGGGGAATTCGGAGGAAACTGTTTTTT. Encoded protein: CASSKGGIRRKLFF.

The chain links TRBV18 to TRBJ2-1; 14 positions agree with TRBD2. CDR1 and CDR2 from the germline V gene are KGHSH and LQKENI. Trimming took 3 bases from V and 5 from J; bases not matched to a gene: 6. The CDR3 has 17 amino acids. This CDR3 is CASSPGLAGGSDNEQFF. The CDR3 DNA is TGTGCCAGCTCACCCGGACTAGCGGGAGGTTCTGACAATGAGCAGTTCTTC.